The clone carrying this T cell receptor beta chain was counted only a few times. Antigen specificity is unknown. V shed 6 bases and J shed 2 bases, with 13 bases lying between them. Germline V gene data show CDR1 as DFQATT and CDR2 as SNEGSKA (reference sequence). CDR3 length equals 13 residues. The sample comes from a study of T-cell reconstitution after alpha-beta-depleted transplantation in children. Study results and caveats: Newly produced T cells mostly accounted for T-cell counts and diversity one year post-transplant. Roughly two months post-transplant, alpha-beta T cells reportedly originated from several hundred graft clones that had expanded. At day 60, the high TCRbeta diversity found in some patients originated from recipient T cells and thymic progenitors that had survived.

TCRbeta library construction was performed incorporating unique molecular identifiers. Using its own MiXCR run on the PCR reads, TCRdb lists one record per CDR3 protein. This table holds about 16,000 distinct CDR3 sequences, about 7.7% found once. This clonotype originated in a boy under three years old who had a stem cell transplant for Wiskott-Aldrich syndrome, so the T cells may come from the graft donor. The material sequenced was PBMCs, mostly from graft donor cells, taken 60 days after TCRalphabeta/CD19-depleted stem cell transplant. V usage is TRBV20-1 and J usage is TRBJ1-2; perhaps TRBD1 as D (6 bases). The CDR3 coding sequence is TGCAGTGCGGAAAGGGACAAGAACTATGGCTACACCTTC. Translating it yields CSAERDKNYGYTF.